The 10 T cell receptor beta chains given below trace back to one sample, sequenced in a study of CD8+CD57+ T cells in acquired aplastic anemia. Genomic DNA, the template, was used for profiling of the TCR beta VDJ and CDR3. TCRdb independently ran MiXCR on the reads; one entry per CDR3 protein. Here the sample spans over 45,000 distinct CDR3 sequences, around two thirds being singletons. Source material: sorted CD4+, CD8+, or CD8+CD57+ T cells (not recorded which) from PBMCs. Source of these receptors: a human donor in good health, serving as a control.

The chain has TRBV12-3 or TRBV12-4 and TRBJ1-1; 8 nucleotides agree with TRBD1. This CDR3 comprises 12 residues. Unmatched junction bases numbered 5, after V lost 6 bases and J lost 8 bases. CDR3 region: CASSPWDREAFF. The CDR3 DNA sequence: TGTGCCAGCAGCCCCTGGGACAGGGAAGCTTTCTTT.

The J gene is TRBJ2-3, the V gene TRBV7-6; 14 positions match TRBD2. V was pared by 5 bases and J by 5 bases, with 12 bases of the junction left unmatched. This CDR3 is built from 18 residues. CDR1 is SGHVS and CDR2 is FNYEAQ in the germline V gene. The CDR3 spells CASSQTMGLAGVGDTQYF. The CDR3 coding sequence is TGTGCCAGCAGCCAGACCATGGGACTAGCGGGAGTGGGAGATACGCAGTATTTT.

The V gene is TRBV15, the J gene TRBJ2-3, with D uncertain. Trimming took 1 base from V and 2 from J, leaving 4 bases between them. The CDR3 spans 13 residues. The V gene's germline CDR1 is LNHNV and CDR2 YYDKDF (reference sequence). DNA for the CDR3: TGTGCCACCAGCAGAGGGACCACAGATACGCAGTATTTT. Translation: CATSRGTTDTQYF.

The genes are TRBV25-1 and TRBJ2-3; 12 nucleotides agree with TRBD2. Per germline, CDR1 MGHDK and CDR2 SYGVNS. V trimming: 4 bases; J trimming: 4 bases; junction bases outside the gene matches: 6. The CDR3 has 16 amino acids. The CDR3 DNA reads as TGTGCCAGCAGTGTAATCTGGACTAGCGGGGCAGATACGCAGTATTTT. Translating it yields CASSVIWTSGADTQYF. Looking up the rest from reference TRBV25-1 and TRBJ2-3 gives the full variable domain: EADIYQTPRYLVIGTGKKITLECSQTMGHDKMYWYQQDPGMELHLIHYSYGVNSTEKGDLSSESTVSRIRTEHFPLTLESARPSHTSQYLCASSVIWTSGADTQYFGPGTRLTVL.

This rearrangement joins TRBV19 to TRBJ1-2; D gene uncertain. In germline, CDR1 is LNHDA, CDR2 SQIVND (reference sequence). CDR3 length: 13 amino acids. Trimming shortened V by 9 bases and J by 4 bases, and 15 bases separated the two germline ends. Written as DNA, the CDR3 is TGTGCCAGCAATAGAGGGTGGGCCTATGGCTACACCTTC. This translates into CASNRGWAYGYTF. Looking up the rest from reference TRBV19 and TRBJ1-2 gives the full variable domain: DGGITQSPKYLFRKEGQNVTLSCEQNLNHDAMYWYRQDPGQGLRLIYYSQIVNDFQKGDIAEGYSVSREKKESFPLTVTSAQKNPTAFYLCASNRGWAYGYTFGSGTRLTVV.

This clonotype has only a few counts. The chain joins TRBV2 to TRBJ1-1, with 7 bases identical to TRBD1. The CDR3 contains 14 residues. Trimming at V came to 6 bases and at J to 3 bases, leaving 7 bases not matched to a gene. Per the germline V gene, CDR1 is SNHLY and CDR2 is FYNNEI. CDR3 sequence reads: CASSTGAEDTEAFF. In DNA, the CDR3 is TGTGCCAGCAGCACAGGGGCTGAGGACACTGAAGCTTTCTTT.

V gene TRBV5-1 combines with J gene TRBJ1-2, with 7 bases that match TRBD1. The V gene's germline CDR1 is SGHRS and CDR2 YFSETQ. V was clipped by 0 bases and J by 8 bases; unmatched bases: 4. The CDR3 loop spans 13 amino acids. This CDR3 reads CASSLGQGEGYTF. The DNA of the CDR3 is TGCGCCAGCAGCTTGGGACAGGGAGAAGGCTACACCTTC.

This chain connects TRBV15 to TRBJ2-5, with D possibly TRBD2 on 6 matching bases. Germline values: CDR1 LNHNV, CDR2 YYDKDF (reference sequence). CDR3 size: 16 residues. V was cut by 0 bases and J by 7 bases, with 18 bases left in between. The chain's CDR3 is CATSRDRSGDPGTQYF. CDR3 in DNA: TGTGCCACCAGCAGAGACCGTAGCGGAGACCCGGGGACCCAGTACTTC.

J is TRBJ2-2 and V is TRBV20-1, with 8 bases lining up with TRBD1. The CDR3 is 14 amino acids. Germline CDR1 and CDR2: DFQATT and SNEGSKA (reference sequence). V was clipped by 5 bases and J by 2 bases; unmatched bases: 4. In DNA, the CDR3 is TGCAGTGCTCGGACAGGGCTTAACACCGGGGAGCTGTTTTTT. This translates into CSARTGLNTGELFF.

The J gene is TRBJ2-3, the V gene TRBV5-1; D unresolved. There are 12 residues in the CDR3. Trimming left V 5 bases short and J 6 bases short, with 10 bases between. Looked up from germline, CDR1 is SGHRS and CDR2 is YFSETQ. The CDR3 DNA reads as TGCGCCAGCAGTACAGAAGGTGATACGCAGTATTTT. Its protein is CASSTEGDTQYF.